This TCR beta chain comes out of a study of blood T cell repertoires in COVID-19. Germline V gives CDR1 SGDLS, CDR2 YYNGEE. Trimming removed 0 bases at V and 1 base at J, with 10 bases between. This CDR3 has 15 amino acids. Sequencing was performed with immunoSEQ multiplex PCR; in TCRdb, only in-frame clones are kept and a portion is missing. The table shows under 350,000 clones, with around 90% occurring only once. The rearrangement joins TRBV9 to TRBJ1-1, with no clear D. This receptor was taken from a woman under 40 with COVID-19, enrolled during active disease. The material sequenced was peripheral blood. The DNA of the CDR3 is TGTGCCAGCAGCGTAGTCTCATCAGGGAACACTGAAGCTTTCTTT. Encoded protein: CASSVVSSGNTEAFF.